Described below is a single T cell receptor beta chain sequence and its context. Its antigen is unidentified. These data originate in a study of T cells in Graves' hyperthyroidism and ophthalmopathy. In patients aged 18 to 65, hyperthyroidism was newly diagnosed, with duration under 2 months. Uncontrolled infection, other autoimmune disease, pregnancy or lactation barred patients from enrollment. General observations from the study: In blood, most of the thyroid clonotypes expanded above 0.001 were also present. A model of 13 V-J features distinguished ophthalmopathy from stable hyperthyroidism.

This CDR3 region has 15 residues. From germline, CDR1 is SNHLY and CDR2 FYNNEI. Trimming took off 3 bases at V and 12 bases at J, with 23 bases between the two ends. The investigators amplified TCR beta CDR3 regions from RNA transcripts. Carried out on the TCR CDR3, a first-round RT-PCR used the HTBI primer set. MiXCR was run by TCRdb on the multiplex PCR reads, yielding one entry per CDR3 protein. In the table there are around 720,000 distinct CDR3 sequences, about a third of which are singletons. Sequenced: blood. The chain couples TRBV2 to TRBJ1-2; weak D call: TRBD1 (6 bases). This TCR was recovered from a woman between 40 and 55 years old with Graves' hyperthyroidism. CDR3 loop: CASSDWVGGWEGHTF. CDR3 nucleotide sequence: TGTGCCAGCAGTGACTGGGTTGGGGGCTGGGAAGGCCACACCTTC.